Listed here are 12 T cell receptor beta chains from one sample, sequenced in a study of blood T cells in healthy people across ages. PCR was performed a second time for roughly 7 to 11 cycles using a sample-barcoded 5' primer and a J-beta primer mix. TCRdb reprocessed the 5' RACE reads with MiXCR, giving one entry per CDR3 protein. The sample shows approximately 600,000 distinct CDR3 sequences, about 54% of them seen only once. What was sequenced was blood. The receptors come from a man between 60 and 70 years old in good health.

The chain employs TRBV6-7 and TRBJ1-6; weak D call: TRBD1 (5 bases). TRBV6-7 is flagged as an ORF with uncertain function. Trimming stripped 4 bases from V and 4 bases from J, with 14 bases between. The CDR3 runs to 16 residues. The CDR3, as DNA: TGTGCCAGCAGTTCGGACATGGTCCCTTATAATTCACCCCTCCACTTT. Translated, it gives CASSSDMVPYNSPLHF.

Ten or more counts support this clonotype. One base away lies a much larger clone, so this may be a sequencing read error. The chain combines TRBV7-8 with TRBJ2-1; D assignment may be TRBD1 or TRBD2 (6 bases each). The DNA matches TRBJ2-7 better at its end, which makes the J call doubtful. This CDR3 region has 15 residues. Germline CDR1 is SGHVS and CDR2 is FQNEAQ. The CDR3 DNA follows: TGTGCCAGCAGCTCCGGAGGGGGACCCTACAATGAGCAGTACTTC. Its translation is CASSSGGGPYNEQYF.

This clonotype came up once. V gene TRBV7-6 combines with J gene TRBJ2-2, with 9 bases lining up with TRBD2. J lost 6 bases, V lost 4 bases, and 6 bases had no gene match. CDR1 is SGHVS and CDR2 is FNYEAQ in the germline V gene. The CDR3 consists of 15 residues. The CDR3 here is CASSWAGGSAGELFF. CDR3 in DNA: TGTGCCAGCAGCTGGGCGGGGGGGAGCGCCGGGGAGCTGTTTTTT.

This clonotype was counted between two and nine times. The chain has TRBV20-1 and TRBJ1-2; 7 positions agree with TRBD1. This CDR3 is 14 amino acids long. Germline CDR1 and CDR2: DFQATT and SNEGSKA (reference sequence). V lost 2 bases and J lost 6; bases outside the gene matches: 9. CDR3 nucleotides: TGCAGTGCTAGACCCAGGAGGGGGCGAAATGGCTACACCTTC. Translating it yields CSARPRRGRNGYTF.

V gene TRBV13 combines with J gene TRBJ2-1; 10 bases are shared with TRBD2. CDR3 length: 16 amino acids. The trim removed 4 bases at V and 9 bases at J, leaving 12 bases unmatched. CDR1 and CDR2 from the germline V gene are PRHDT and FYEKMQ (reference sequence). The CDR3 loop is CASSSSSSSGGSEQFF. In DNA form, the CDR3 reads TGTGCCAGCAGCTCATCCTCCTCTAGCGGGGGTAGTGAGCAGTTCTTC.

This clonotype has only a few counts. The chain is built from TRBV3-1 and TRBJ2-3; the match to TRBD1 covers 8 bases. CDR3 length: 16 residues. V shed 1 base, J shed 4 bases, and the junction held 7 bases outside the gene matches. Germline CDR1 reads LGHDT; CDR2 reads YNNKEL (reference sequence). The CDR3 sequence: CASSQVGAGGADTQYF. The CDR3 nucleotides are TGTGCCAGCAGCCAAGTCGGCGCAGGGGGCGCAGATACGCAGTATTTT.

The rearrangement uses TRBV6-4 and TRBJ1-1; D uncertain. Trimming shortened V by 4 bases and J by 1 base, and 7 bases separated the two germline ends. Germline V gene sequence: CDR1 MRHNA, CDR2 SNTAGT. The CDR3 is made up of 13 amino acids. The CDR3 loop reads CASSAIPNTEAFF. CDR3 coding DNA: TGTGCCAGCAGTGCGATTCCGAACACTGAAGCTTTCTTT.

The chain is built from TRBV6-5 and TRBJ1-1; maybe TRBD1 (6 bases). The V and J ends lost 6 bases and 4 bases respectively, with 15 bases between them. The CDR3 consists of 14 residues. Germline V gene sequence: CDR1 MNHEY, CDR2 SVGAGI. The CDR3 loop is CASRPEGGPTEAFF. The CDR3 bases are TGTGCCAGCAGACCGGAAGGGGGTCCCACTGAAGCTTTCTTT.

This chain joins TRBV28 and TRBJ2-4; 11 bases align to TRBD1. This CDR3 is built from 18 residues. Germline CDR1 reads MDHEN; CDR2 reads SYDVKM. V lost 5 bases, J lost 1 base, and 10 bases stayed unmatched. CDR3 sequence: CASSPSGQGATAKNIQYF. The CDR3 DNA is TGTGCCAGCAGTCCCTCCGGACAGGGGGCAACGGCCAAAAACATTCAGTACTTC.

The chain couples TRBV18 to TRBJ2-3; 7 positions match TRBD2. After removal of 2 bases from V and 4 bases from J, the junction contained 9 bases not matched to a gene. Germline V gene data show CDR1 as KGHSH and CDR2 as LQKENI. The CDR3 has 16 residues. The CDR3 region is CASSPSSGSMSDTQYF. The CDR3 region has the DNA TGTGCCAGCTCACCAAGTAGCGGGTCGATGTCAGATACGCAGTATTTT.

This chain joins TRBV4-2 and TRBJ2-3; D not certain. CDR3 size: 15 residues. With 0 bases removed from V and 2 bases from J, the gap between germline ends came to 9 bases. The germline gives CDR1 LGHNA, CDR2 YNFKEQ. CDR3 in amino acids: CASSQESGITDTQYF. As DNA, the CDR3 is TGTGCCAGCAGCCAAGAGTCAGGTATCACAGATACGCAGTATTTT.

This clonotype was picked up a small number of times. The chain employs TRBV10-1 and TRBJ2-7; D gene unclear. Trimming removed 2 bases from V and 0 bases from J, with 5 bases in between. The CDR3 extends over 13 amino acids. Germline CDR1 reads WNHNN; CDR2 reads SYGVQD (reference sequence). The DNA of the CDR3 is TGCGCCAGCAGTGAGGGCACCTCCTACGAGCAGTACTTC. Translated: CASSEGTSYEQYF.